This TCR beta chain was captured in a study of blood T cell repertoires in COVID-19. Study details: Samples came from the United States, Italy and Spain, spanning acute and convalescent COVID-19. Sources were T cells, B-cell-depleted T cells, or PBMCs; the material itself was cDNA or gDNA.

Notes on this clone: One junction end disagrees with the germline gene, perhaps due to a read error.

Original handling: Researchers report that nucleated cell counts were estimated from reference gene primer amplification. Only in-frame clones appear in the TCRdb table, and some are missing; sequencing was by immunoSEQ multiplex PCR. D and trimming were read from the DNA, whereas the V and J calls and clone size are those reported in that table. The sample holds about 170,000 clones, around 81% seen once. Input material: peripheral blood. The source is a human donor with acute or convalescent COVID-19. The donor label of this sample is uncertain.

The CDR3 region has the DNA TGTGCCAACAGTGAGGTGGGGACTAGCGGGCGCGCCAGGAATGAGCAGTTCTTC. The encoded protein is CANSEVGTSGRARNEQFF. This rearrangement joins TRBV6-1 to TRBJ2-1; 12 bases align to TRBD2. This CDR3 is built from 18 residues. CDR1 and CDR2 (germline): MNHNS, SASEGT.